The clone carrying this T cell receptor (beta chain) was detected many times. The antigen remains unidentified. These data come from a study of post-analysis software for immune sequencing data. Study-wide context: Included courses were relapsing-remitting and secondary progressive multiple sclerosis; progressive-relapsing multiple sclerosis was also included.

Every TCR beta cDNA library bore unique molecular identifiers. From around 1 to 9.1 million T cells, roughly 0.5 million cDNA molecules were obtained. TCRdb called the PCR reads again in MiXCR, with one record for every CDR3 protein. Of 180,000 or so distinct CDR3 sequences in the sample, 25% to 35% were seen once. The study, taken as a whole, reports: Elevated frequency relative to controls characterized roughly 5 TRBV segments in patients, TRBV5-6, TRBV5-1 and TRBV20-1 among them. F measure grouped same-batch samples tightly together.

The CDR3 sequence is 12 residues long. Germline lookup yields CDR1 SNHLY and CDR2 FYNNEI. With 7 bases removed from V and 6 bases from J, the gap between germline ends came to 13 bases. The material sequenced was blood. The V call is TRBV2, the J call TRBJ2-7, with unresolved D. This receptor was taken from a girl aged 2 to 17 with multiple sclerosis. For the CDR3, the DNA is TGTGCCAGCAATCTAACCCCTGTCGAGCAGTACTTC. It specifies CASNLTPVEQYF.